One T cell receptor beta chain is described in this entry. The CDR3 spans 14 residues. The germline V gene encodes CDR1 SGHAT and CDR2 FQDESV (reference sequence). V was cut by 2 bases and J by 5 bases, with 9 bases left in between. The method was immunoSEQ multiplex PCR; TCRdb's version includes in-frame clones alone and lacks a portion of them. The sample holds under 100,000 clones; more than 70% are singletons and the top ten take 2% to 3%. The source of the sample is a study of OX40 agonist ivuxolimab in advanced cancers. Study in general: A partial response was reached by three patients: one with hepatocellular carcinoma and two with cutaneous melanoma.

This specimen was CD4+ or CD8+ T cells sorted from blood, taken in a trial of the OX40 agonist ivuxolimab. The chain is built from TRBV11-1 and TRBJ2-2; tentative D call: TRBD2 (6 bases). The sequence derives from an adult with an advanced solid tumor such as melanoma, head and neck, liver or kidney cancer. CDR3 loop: CASSLSRGTGELFF. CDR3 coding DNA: TGTGCCAGCAGCTTATCACGGGGGACCGGGGAGCTGTTTTTT.